This T cell receptor (beta chain) was retrieved from a study of blood T cell repertoires in COVID-19. Study information: COVID-19 samples, acute and convalescent, were from the United States, Italy and Spain. T cells, B-cell-depleted T cells, or PBMCs provided the cDNA or gDNA that served as material.

Authors' methods: Estimation of nucleated cell counts relied on the amplification of reference gene primers. Sequencing used immunoSEQ multiplex PCR; TCRdb keeps in-frame clones, though not all of them. The DNA was the basis for D and trimming; V, J and clone size are from that table. The table lists 150,000 to 200,000 clones, 83% of them singletons. The CDR3 consists of 18 residues. V was pared by 3 bases and J by 0 bases, with 21 bases between. Germline CDR1 is DFQATT and CDR2 is SNEGSKA (reference sequence). Sequencing used peripheral blood. The chain carries TRBV20-1 and TRBJ1-5; tentative D call: TRBD1 (6 bases). The receptor was isolated from a woman aged 80 or over with acute or convalescent COVID-19. The CDR3 DNA sequence: TGCAGTGCTAGTTATGGCAGGGGTATTTCGGATAGCAATCAGCCCCAGCATTTT. This translates into CSASYGRGISDSNQPQHF.